A single sample is the source of the 22 T cell receptor beta chains below, sequenced in a study of T-cell reconstitution after alpha-beta-depleted transplantation in children. Molecular barcoding with unique molecular identifiers was used for the TCRbeta library. Each CDR3 protein is one row after TCRdb ran MiXCR on the PCR reads. The table has a few hundred thousand distinct CDR3 sequences, 13% seen once. The sample was PBMCs, taken from the stem cell graft. Receptors were obtained from a human donor who donated a stem cell graft to a child with Fanconi anemia.

The J gene is TRBJ2-3, the V gene TRBV5-6; 7 bases agree with TRBD2. Losses at the gene ends were 0 bases for V and 0 bases for J; bases not matched to a gene: 4. This CDR3 is built from 16 residues. CDR1 and CDR2 from the germline V gene are SGHDT and YYEEEE. CDR3 loop: CASSLAVRGSTDTQYF. CDR3 sequence (DNA): TGTGCCAGCAGCTTGGCCGTGCGGGGGAGCACAGATACGCAGTATTTT. The complete variable domain, with remaining parts taken from reference TRBV5-6 and TRBJ2-3, reads DAGVTQSPTHLIKTRGQQVTLRCSPKSGHDTVSWYQQALGQGPQFIFQYYEEEERQRGNFPDRFSGHQFPNYSSELNVNALLLGDSALYLCASSLAVRGSTDTQYFGPGTRLTVL.

The rearrangement joins TRBV5-1 to TRBJ1-6; D may be TRBD1 (5 bases). Germline V gives CDR1 SGHRS, CDR2 YFSETQ. V was cut by 2 bases and J by 4 bases, with 13 bases left in between. The CDR3 has 16 amino acids. The CDR3 spells CASSFDDRAYNSPLHF. The DNA of the CDR3 is TGCGCCAGCAGCTTTGACGACAGAGCTTATAATTCACCCCTCCACTTT.

This clonotype was observed many times. This CDR3 reads CAISETDAEQYF. The CDR3 DNA is TGTGCCATCAGTGAGACGGACGCCGAGCAGTACTTC. V gene TRBV10-3 combines with J gene TRBJ2-7; no clear D gene. CDR1 and CDR2 from the germline V gene are ENHRY and SYGVKD. The germline V and J ends were trimmed by 2 bases and 6 bases, with 8 bases remaining between them. This CDR3 contains 12 residues.

At least ten counts were recorded for this clonotype. The genes are TRBV5-1 and TRBJ1-4; weak D call: TRBD1 (6 bases). The V gene's germline CDR1 is SGHRS and CDR2 YFSETQ. The CDR3 contains 15 residues. The V end was cut by 5 bases, the J end by 5 bases, with 16 bases between. CDR3 bases: TGCGCCAGCAGTGATTGGGGGCGAGAGAATGAAAAACTGTTTTTT. This translates into CASSDWGRENEKLFF.

There are many counts of this clonotype. The V and J genes are TRBV6-1 and TRBJ1-1; D is possibly TRBD1 (5 bases). The germline V gene has CDR1 MNHNS and CDR2 SASEGT. This CDR3 has 14 residues. V lost 5 bases and J 4 bases, leaving 14 bases between the germline ends. The CDR3 DNA is TGTGCCAGCAGTCGCCAGGGTCCGGGCACTGAAGCTTTCTTT. Translated, it gives CASSRQGPGTEAFF.

Ten or more counts support this clonotype. The V gene is TRBV7-9, the J gene TRBJ2-3; 7 nucleotides align to TRBD2. V lost 5 bases to trimming and J lost 9 bases; unmatched junction nucleotides: 5. CDR3 size: 12 residues. Germline CDR1 is SEHNR and CDR2 is FQNEAQ (reference sequence). CDR3 sequence: CASSGLVDTQYF. For the CDR3, the DNA is TGTGCCAGCAGCGGACTAGTCGACACGCAGTATTTT. The full variable domain, with the rest looked up from reference TRBV7-9 and TRBJ2-3, is DTGVSQNPRHKITKRGQNVTFRCDPISEHNRLYWYRQTLGQGPEFLTYFQNEAQLEKSRLLSDRFSAERPKGSFSTLEIQRTEQGDSAMYLCASSGLVDTQYFGPGTRLTVL.

This clonotype was counted a few times. The CDR3 DNA reads TGTGCCAGCTCACCAGAACAACAGGGGAACACTGAAGCTTTCTTT. Protein product: CASSPEQQGNTEAFF. The chain links TRBV18 to TRBJ1-1; the D gene is possibly TRBD1 (6 bases). Germline-derived CDR1 and CDR2 are KGHSH and LQKENI. The CDR3 contains 15 residues. V was shortened by 2 bases and J by 1 base, with 11 bases between the two germline ends.

This clonotype was counted at least ten times. V is TRBV4-3 and J is TRBJ1-6; a weak D match, TRBD1 (5 bases). Trimming removed 3 bases from V and 3 bases from J, with 6 bases in between. CDR1 and CDR2 from the germline V gene are LGHNA and YSLEER. This CDR3 comprises 14 residues. As DNA, the CDR3 is TGCGCCAGCAGCCAGACAGACTATAATTCACCCCTCCACTTT. Protein: CASSQTDYNSPLHF.

A word on this clonotype: A much more abundant neighbour one base away suggests this may be a read error. This chain uses TRBV5-6 with TRBJ2-5, with 12 bases that match TRBD1. Germline CDR1 is SGHDT and CDR2 is YYEEEE. The CDR3 consists of 15 residues. The CDR3 nucleotides read TGTTCCAGCAGCTTGGGGACAGGGGGCGCAAAGACCCAGTACTTC. It encodes CSSSLGTGGAKTQYF.

This clonotype was picked up a small number of times. V is TRBV12-3 or TRBV12-4 and J is TRBJ2-4; 7 positions agree with TRBD1. The ends lost 5 bases at V and 1 base at J; junction bases unmatched: 20. CDR3 length: 20 amino acids. The chain's CDR3 is CASSLRKTGTVEDAKNIQYF. As DNA, the CDR3 is TGTGCCAGCAGTCTACGAAAAACCGGGACAGTGGAAGACGCCAAAAACATTCAGTACTTC.

This clonotype turned up a few times. V gene TRBV12-3 or TRBV12-4 combines with J gene TRBJ2-2, with 9 bases aligning to TRBD1. The CDR3 runs to 13 residues. The V segment lost 11 bases and the J segment 5 bases; nucleotides outside the gene matches: 6. The CDR3 region has the DNA TGTGCCCTGGGGACAGGGCTAACCGGGGAGCTGTTTTTT. Encoded protein: CALGTGLTGELFF.

This clonotype occurred many times. This chain joins TRBV7-2 and TRBJ1-3; D unresolved. The germline CDR1 and CDR2 sequences are SGHTA and FQGNSA. This CDR3 has 13 amino acids. V shed 5 bases and J shed 0 bases, with 5 bases lying between them. The CDR3 DNA reads as TGTGCCAGCAGCACCGTCTCTGGAAACACCATATATTTT. Translated: CASSTVSGNTIYF.

This clonotype came up a few times. The chain is built from TRBV5-1 and TRBJ1-2; possible D gene TRBD1, 6 bases. The CDR3 has 12 residues. V lost 4 bases and J lost 14, with 18 bases in between. Germline V lookup: CDR1 SGHRS, CDR2 YFSETQ. The CDR3 sequence: CASSVMATGWTF. For the CDR3, the DNA is TGCGCCAGCAGCGTGATGGCTACAGGGTGGACCTTC.

This clonotype has at least ten counts. CDR3 sequence: CASSTSSTSGELQYF. CDR3 bases: TGTGCCAGCAGCACTTCCTCGACTAGCGGAGAGCTGCAGTACTTC. This sequence joins TRBV11-2 and TRBJ2-7; the match to TRBD2 covers 9 bases. Germline V lookup: CDR1 SGHAT, CDR2 FQNNGV. The CDR3 length is 15 residues. With 5 bases clipped from V and 9 bases from J, the junction kept 14 bases outside the gene matches. Using reference TRBV11-2 and TRBJ2-7 for the parts outside the CDR3, the full variable domain is EAGVAQSPRYKIIEKRQSVAFWCNPISGHATLYWYQQILGQGPKLLIQFQNNGVVDDSQLPKDRFSAERLKGVDSTLKIQPAKLEDSAVYLCASSTSSTSGELQYFGPGTRLTVT.

This clonotype came up many times. This chain connects TRBV6-2 or TRBV6-3 to TRBJ2-7; D unclear. Germline CDR1 and CDR2: MNHEY and SVGEGT. The V end was cut by 8 bases, the J end by 3 bases, with 5 bases between. The CDR3 consists of 10 residues. The CDR3: CASGYYEQYF. The DNA of the CDR3 is TGTGCCAGCGGCTACTACGAGCAGTACTTC.

This CDR3 reads CASSSTGASTDTQYF. The CDR3 DNA reads TGTGCCAGCAGCTCCACAGGCGCTAGCACAGATACGCAGTATTTT. The V call is TRBV7-9, the J call TRBJ2-3; a weak D match, TRBD1 (5 bases). Germline loops: CDR1 SEHNR, CDR2 FQNEAQ (reference sequence). This CDR3 region has 15 residues. V shed 4 bases and J shed 0 bases, with 11 bases lying between them.

The V and J genes are TRBV5-1 and TRBJ2-5, with D possibly matching TRBD2 (6 bases). With 3 bases removed from V and 4 bases from J, the gap between germline ends came to 13 bases. Germline V gene data show CDR1 as SGHRS and CDR2 as YFSETQ. The CDR3 has 14 amino acids. CDR3 in amino acids: CASSYFAEGETQYF. The CDR3, as DNA: TGCGCCAGCAGCTACTTCGCGGAGGGAGAGACCCAGTACTTC.

The rearrangement links TRBV20-1 to TRBJ1-4; the D gene is possibly TRBD1 (5 bases). Germline CDR1 reads DFQATT; CDR2 reads SNEGSKA (reference sequence). The CDR3 contains 15 residues. The V end lost 6 bases, the J end lost 10 bases, and 24 bases lay between the germline ends. CDR3: CSAQNIQGKGVKLFF. The CDR3 DNA sequence: TGCAGTGCACAAAACATTCAGGGCAAAGGGGTAAAACTGTTTTTT.

This clonotype was counted a single time. A read error may explain this, as a much larger clone is one base away. The chain has TRBV24-1 and TRBJ2-2; D may be TRBD1 (6 bases). This CDR3 contains 13 residues. The germline V gene has CDR1 KGHDR and CDR2 SFDVKD. The CDR3 nucleotides read TGTGCCAACAGTGCAACAGGGACCGGGGAGCTGTTTTTT. As protein: CANSATGTGELFF.

The CDR3 DNA is TGTGCCAGCAGTTTCGGTTCGCAGGGTAACACCGGGGAGCTGTTTTTT. It translates to CASSFGSQGNTGELFF. The chain is built from TRBV12-3 or TRBV12-4 and TRBJ2-2; a weak D match, TRBD1 (5 bases). V lost 3 bases and J 2 bases, leaving 13 bases between the germline ends. This CDR3 contains 16 residues.

This clonotype was recorded a few times. This sequence joins TRBV7-6 and TRBJ2-1, with a weak D call TRBD2 (5 bases). CDR1 is SGHVS, CDR2 FNYEAQ, per germline. V gave up 5 bases and J gave up 12 bases, with 14 bases separating them. The CDR3 extends over 12 amino acids. CDR3 sequence: CASSPRTEGQFF. CDR3 nucleotide sequence: TGTGCCAGCAGCCCACGGACCGAGGGGCAGTTCTTC. The full variable domain, with the rest looked up from reference TRBV7-6 and TRBJ2-1, is GAGVSQSPRYKVTKRGQDVALRCDPISGHVSLYWYRQALGQGPEFLTYFNYEAQQDKSGLPNDRFSAERPEGSISTLTIQRTEQRDSAMYRCASSPRTEGQFFGPGTRLTVL.

The chain joins TRBV7-9 to TRBJ2-1; the match to TRBD1 covers 9 bases. Germline V gives CDR1 SEHNR, CDR2 FQNEAQ (reference sequence). This CDR3 is 15 amino acids long. Losses at the gene ends were 5 bases for V and 3 bases for J; bases not matched to a gene: 5. CDR3 DNA: TGTGCCAGCAGCAGCCGGGACAGGGTCTACAATGAGCAGTTCTTC. Amino acids: CASSSRDRVYNEQFF.